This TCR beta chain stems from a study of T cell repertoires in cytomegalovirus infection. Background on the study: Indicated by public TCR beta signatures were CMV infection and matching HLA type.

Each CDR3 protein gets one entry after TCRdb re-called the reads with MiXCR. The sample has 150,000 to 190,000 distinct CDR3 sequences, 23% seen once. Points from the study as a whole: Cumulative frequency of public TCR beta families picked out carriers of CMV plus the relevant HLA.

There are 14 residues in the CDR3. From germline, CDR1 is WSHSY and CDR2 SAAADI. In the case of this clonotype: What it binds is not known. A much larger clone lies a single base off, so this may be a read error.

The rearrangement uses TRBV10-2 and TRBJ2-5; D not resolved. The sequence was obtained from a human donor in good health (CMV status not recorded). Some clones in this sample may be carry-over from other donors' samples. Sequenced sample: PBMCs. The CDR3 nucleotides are TGCGCCAGCACTTCAATCGGGCCCCAAGATACCCAGTACTTC. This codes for CASTSIGPQDTQYF.